These T cell receptor beta chains were read from a single sample in a study of glioma-infiltrating T cells after dendritic cell vaccination. Produced via immunoSEQ multiplex PCR; TCRdb's table is partial and in-frame only. Of fewer than 50,000 clones in the sample, about 85% were seen once. Sequenced here: blood, sampled before dendritic cell vaccination. These TCRs come from a human donor with glioblastoma. Both conserved end residues are part of each CDR3. D genes are given only for firm matches. Only part of the rows carry a size: once, few, many, or a class if the clone is expanded.

>TRBJ1-2|TRBV27|NA|NA
TGTGCCAGCAGTCCATGGGGGGGCCGCAACTATGGCTACACCTTC
CASSPWGGRNYGYTF
>TRBJ1-6|TRBV5-1|NA|TRBD1
TGCGCCAGCAGTCAAAACGGCGGGACAGGGGGTCGGTCACCCCTCCACTTT
CASSQNGGTGGRSPLHF
>TRBJ1-2|TRBV7-3|NA|NA
TGTGCCAGCAGCTTAGGTGCAGGCCCAAACTATGGCTACACCTTC
CASSLGAGPNYGYTF
>TRBJ1-6|TRBV28|NA|NA
TGTGCCAGCAGGCAGGGGAGTAATTCACCCCTCCACTTT
CASRQGSNSPLHF
>TRBJ2-1|TRBV10-3|NA|TRBD1
TGTGCCATCAGACCGGGACAGGGATCAGGTGAGCAGTTCTTC
CAIRPGQGSGEQFF
>TRBJ1-1|TRBV5-1|NA|TRBD1
TGCGCCAGCAGCTTGGAGACAGGGGTTGAAGGAGCTTTCTTT
CASSLETGVEGAFF
>TRBJ2-1|TRBV18|NA|TRBD1
TGTGCCAGCTCACCAAAGCAGGGGGAAAGTGAGCAGTTCTTC
CASSPKQGESEQFF
>TRBJ1-4|TRBV5-1|NA|NA
TGCGCCAGCAGCTTGATGCCAGGTGGTAATGAAAAACTGTTTTTT
CASSLMPGGNEKLFF
>TRBJ2-1|TRBV7-3|NA|TRBD2
TGTGCCAGCAGCCCCGGGTGGGGGAGGGCCCTGTTCTTC
CASSPGWGRALFF
>TRBJ1-1|TRBV7-2|once|NA
TGTGCCAGCAGCTTAGGGGGCGACACTGAAGCTTTCTTT
CASSLGGDTEAFF